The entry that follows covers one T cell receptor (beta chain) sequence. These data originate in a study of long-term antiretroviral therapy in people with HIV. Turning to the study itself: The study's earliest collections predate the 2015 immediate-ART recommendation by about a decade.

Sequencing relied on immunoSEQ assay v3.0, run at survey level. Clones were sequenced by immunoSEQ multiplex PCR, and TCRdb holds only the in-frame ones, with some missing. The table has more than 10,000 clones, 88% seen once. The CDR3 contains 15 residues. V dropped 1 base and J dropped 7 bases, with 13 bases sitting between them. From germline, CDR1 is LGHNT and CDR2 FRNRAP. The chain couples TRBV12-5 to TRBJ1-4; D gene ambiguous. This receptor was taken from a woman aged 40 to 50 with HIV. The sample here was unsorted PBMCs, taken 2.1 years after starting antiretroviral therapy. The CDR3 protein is CASGLGQPEGEKLFF. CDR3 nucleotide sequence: TGTGCTAGTGGTTTGGGGCAGCCCGAGGGTGAAAAACTGTTTTTT.